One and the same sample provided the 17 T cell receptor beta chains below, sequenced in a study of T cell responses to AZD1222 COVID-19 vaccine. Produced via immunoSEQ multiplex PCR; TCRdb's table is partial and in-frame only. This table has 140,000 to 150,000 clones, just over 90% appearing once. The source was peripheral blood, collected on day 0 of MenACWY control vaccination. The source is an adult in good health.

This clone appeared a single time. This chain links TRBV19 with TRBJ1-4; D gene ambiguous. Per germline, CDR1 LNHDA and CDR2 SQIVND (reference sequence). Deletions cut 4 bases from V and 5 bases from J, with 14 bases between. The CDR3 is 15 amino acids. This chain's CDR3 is CASSNFRPDNEKLFF. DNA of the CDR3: TGTGCCAGTAGTAATTTCCGACCGGACAATGAAAAACTGTTTTTT.

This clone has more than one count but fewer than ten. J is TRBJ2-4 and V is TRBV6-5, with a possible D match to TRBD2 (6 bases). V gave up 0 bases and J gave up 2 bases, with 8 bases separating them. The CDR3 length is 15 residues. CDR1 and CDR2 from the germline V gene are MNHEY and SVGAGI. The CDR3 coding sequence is TGTGCCAGCAGTTACTCAGGAGGGACCAAAAACATTCAGTACTTC. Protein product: CASSYSGGTKNIQYF.

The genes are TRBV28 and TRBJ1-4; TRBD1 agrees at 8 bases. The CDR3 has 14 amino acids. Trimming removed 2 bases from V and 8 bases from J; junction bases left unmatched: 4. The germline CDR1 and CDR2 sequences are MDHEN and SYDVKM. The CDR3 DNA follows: TGTGCCAGCAGTTTACAGGGGGCGCGGGAAAAACTGTTTTTT. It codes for CASSLQGAREKLFF.

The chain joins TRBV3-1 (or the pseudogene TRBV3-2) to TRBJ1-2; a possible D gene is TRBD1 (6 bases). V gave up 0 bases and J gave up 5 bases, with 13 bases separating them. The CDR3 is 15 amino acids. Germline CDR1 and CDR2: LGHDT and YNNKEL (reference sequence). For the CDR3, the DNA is TGTGCCAGCAGCCAAGAAAAGGGGACACCATATGGCTACACCTTC. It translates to CASSQEKGTPYGYTF.

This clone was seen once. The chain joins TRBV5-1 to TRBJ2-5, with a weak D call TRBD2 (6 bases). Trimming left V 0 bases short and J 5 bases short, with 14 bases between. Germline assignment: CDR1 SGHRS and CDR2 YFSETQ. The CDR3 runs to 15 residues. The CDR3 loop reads CASSLGPLAGETQYF. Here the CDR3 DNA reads TGCGCCAGCAGCTTGGGGCCCCTTGCGGGGGAGACCCAGTACTTC.

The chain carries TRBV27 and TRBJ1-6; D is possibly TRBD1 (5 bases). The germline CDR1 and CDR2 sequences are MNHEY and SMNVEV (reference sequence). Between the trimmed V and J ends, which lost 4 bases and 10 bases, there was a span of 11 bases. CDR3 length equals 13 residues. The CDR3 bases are TGTGCCAGCAGTTCCACAGGAAGATCACCCCTCCACTTT. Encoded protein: CASSSTGRSPLHF.

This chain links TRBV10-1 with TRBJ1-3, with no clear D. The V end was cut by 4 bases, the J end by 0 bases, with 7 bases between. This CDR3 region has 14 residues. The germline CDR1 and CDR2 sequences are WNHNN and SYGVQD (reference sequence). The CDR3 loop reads CASSGATSGNTIYF. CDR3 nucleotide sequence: TGCGCCAGCAGTGGGGCAACCTCTGGAAACACCATATATTTT.

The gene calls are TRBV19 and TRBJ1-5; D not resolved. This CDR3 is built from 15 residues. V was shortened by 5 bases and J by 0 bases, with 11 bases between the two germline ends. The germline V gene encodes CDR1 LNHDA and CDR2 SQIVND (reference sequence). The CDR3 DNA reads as TGTGCCAGTAGTCTGACAAGAAATAGCAATCAGCCCCAGCATTTT. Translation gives CASSLTRNSNQPQHF.

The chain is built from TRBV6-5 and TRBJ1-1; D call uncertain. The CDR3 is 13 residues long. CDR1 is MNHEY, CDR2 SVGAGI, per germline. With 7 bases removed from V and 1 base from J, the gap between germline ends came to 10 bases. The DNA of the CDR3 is TGTGCCAGCACGTTCGTTGCGAACACTGAAGCTTTCTTT. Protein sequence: CASTFVANTEAFF.

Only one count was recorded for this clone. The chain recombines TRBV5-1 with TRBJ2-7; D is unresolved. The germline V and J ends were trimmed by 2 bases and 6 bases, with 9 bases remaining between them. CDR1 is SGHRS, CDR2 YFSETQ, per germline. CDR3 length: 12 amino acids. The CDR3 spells CASSLDMGEQYF. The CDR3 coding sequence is TGCGCCAGCAGCTTAGACATGGGCGAGCAGTACTTC.

CDR3 sequence: CASTATGISNQPQHF. CDR3 DNA: TGTGCCAGCACCGCAACAGGGATAAGCAATCAGCCCCAGCATTTT. V is TRBV5-5 and J is TRBJ1-5; tentatively, D is TRBD1 (6 bases). The CDR3 is made up of 15 amino acids. Trimming cost V 6 bases and J 1 base, with 14 bases left between them. CDR1 is SGHKS and CDR2 is YYEKEE in the germline V gene (reference sequence).

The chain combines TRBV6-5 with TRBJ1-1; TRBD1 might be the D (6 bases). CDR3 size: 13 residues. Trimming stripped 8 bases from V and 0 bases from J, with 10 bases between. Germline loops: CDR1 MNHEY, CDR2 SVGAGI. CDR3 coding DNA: TGTGCCAGCTCCGGGACATTGAACACTGAAGCTTTCTTT. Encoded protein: CASSGTLNTEAFF.

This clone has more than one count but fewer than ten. DNA for the CDR3: TGTGCCAGTAGTATGAGCGGGCAGAGCACCTACGAGCAGTACTTC. This sequence encodes CASSMSGQSTYEQYF. The gene calls are TRBV19 and TRBJ2-7, with D possibly TRBD2 on 6 matching bases. The CDR3 runs to 15 residues. Trimming took off 3 bases at V and 2 bases at J, with 14 bases between the two ends. Germline CDR1 LNHDA, CDR2 SQIVND (reference sequence). Variable domain in full (rest from reference TRBV19 and TRBJ2-7): DGGITQSPKYLFRKEGQNVTLSCEQNLNHDAMYWYRQDPGQGLRLIYYSQIVNDFQKGDIAEGYSVSREKKESFPLTVTSAQKNPTAFYLCASSMSGQSTYEQYFGPGTRLTVT.

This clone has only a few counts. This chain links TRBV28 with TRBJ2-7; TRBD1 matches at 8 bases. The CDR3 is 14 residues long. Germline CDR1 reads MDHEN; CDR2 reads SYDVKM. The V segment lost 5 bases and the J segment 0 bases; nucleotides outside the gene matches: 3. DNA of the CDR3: TGTGCCAGCAGTACCGGACAGGGCTCCTACGAGCAGTACTTC. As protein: CASSTGQGSYEQYF.

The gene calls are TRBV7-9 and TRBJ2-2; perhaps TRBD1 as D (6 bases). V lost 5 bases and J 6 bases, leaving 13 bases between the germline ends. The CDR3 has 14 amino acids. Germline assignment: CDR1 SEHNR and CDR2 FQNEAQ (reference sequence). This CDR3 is CASSLQGRPGELFF. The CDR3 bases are TGTGCCAGCAGCCTCCAGGGGCGCCCCGGGGAGCTGTTTTTT.

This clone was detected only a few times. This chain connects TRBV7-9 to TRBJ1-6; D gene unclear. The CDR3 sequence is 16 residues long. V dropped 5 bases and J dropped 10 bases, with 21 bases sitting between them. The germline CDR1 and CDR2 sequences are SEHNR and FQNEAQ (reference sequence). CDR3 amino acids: CASSLSKVLIDSPLHF. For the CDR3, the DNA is TGTGCCAGCAGCCTTTCAAAAGTTTTGATTGACTCACCCCTCCACTTT.

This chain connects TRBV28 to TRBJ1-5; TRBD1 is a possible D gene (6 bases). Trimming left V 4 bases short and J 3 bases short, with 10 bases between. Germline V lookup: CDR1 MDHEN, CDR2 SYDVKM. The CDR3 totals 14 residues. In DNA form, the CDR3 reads TGTGCCAGCAGTTCTCCGGGACACAATCAGCCCCAGCATTTT. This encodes CASSSPGHNQPQHF.